The 20 T cell receptor beta chains reported below all come from one sample, sequenced in a study of T cells in narcolepsy. Profiling relied on immunoSEQ multiplex PCR, and the TCRdb table lists in-frame clones only, not all of them. The sample yields 25,000 or so clones, roughly 74% seen once. Sequenced sample: CD45RA- memory CD4+ T cells from PBMCs. All receptors derive from a human donor with narcolepsy.

V and J are TRBV11-2 and TRBJ1-6; D perhaps matches TRBD1 (6 bases). CDR1 is SGHAT and CDR2 is FQNNGV in the germline V gene. The V gene lost 2 bases and the J gene lost 7 bases, with 15 bases spanning the gap. CDR3 length: 16 residues. The CDR3 DNA follows: TGTGCCAGCAGCTTAAATGGGGCAGGGGTGAATTCACCCCTCCACTTT. Its protein product is CASSLNGAGVNSPLHF.

The J gene is TRBJ2-7, the V gene TRBV29-1; 8 bases line up with TRBD1. Per germline, CDR1 SQVTM and CDR2 ANQGSEA. This CDR3 has 12 residues. J gave up 7 bases and V 6 bases, and 8 bases lay outside the gene matches. As DNA, the CDR3 is TGCAGCGTCTCCCGGGACAGGTTTGAGCAGTACTTC. Translating it yields CSVSRDRFEQYF.

J is TRBJ1-4 and V is TRBV6-1, with D uncertain. The CDR3 is 16 residues long. Germline V gene sequence: CDR1 MNHNS, CDR2 SASEGT. The V gene lost 0 bases and the J gene lost 6 bases, with 14 bases spanning the gap. Written as DNA, the CDR3 is TGTGCCAGCAGTGAAGCGTTGCAGGATTTCCATGAAAAACTGTTTTTT. Its protein is CASSEALQDFHEKLFF.

The V gene is TRBV6-1, the J gene TRBJ2-4; the match to TRBD1 covers 7 bases. J was trimmed by 1 base and V by 6 bases; bases with no gene match: 0. Germline V gene data show CDR1 as MNHNS and CDR2 as SASEGT. The CDR3 covers 13 residues. The CDR3, as DNA: TGTGCCAGCAGACAGGGGGCCAAAAACATTCAGTACTTC. As protein: CASRQGAKNIQYF.

The chain is built from TRBV14 and TRBJ1-6; the D gene is possibly TRBD1 (5 bases). The V end was cut by 1 base, the J end by 7 bases, with 8 bases between. Germline CDR1 SGHDN, CDR2 FVKESK. The CDR3 covers 14 residues. The CDR3 nucleotides read TGTGCCAGCAGCCAAGGGGGGGGGAATTCACCCCTCCACTTT. Translated, it gives CASSQGGGNSPLHF.

The sample holds one count of this clone. This chain uses TRBV19 with TRBJ1-2, with D perhaps TRBD1 (5 bases). Germline-derived CDR1 and CDR2 are LNHDA and SQIVND (reference sequence). V gave up 5 bases and J gave up 3 bases, with 16 bases separating them. The CDR3 loop spans 15 amino acids. The CDR3: CASSLLTASYYGYTF. The CDR3 coding sequence is TGTGCCAGTAGTTTACTGACAGCCAGCTACTATGGCTACACCTTC.

The chain has TRBV23-1 and TRBJ1-2; TRBD1 agrees at 7 bases. TRBV23-1 is noted as an ORF with a role that remains uncertain. This CDR3 spans 13 amino acids. The V gene end was trimmed by 4 bases and the J gene end by 4 bases; junction bases not matched to a gene: 3. CDR3 region: CASSPRGPYGYTF. Here the CDR3 DNA reads TGCGCCAGCAGTCCAAGGGGGCCCTATGGCTACACCTTC.

This clone was found once. V usage is TRBV7-8 and J usage is TRBJ1-6; possibly TRBD1 for D (5 bases). The CDR3 runs to 17 residues. Trimming stripped 1 base from V and 4 bases from J, with 14 bases between. Germline-derived CDR1 and CDR2 are SGHVS and FQNEAQ. The CDR3 DNA reads as TGTGCCAGCAGCTTAGTAGGGGCCAGCCTGTATAATTCACCCCTCCACTTT. Protein sequence: CASSLVGASLYNSPLHF.

This sequence joins TRBV10-3 and TRBJ1-1; D unresolved. Trimming left V 8 bases short and J 7 bases short, with 26 bases between. The CDR3 has 16 amino acids. Germline V gene sequence: CDR1 ENHRY, CDR2 SYGVKD. The CDR3 region has the DNA TGTGCCATCGCCAACCCCCTTTACTTGGGTGGTGTTGAAGCTTTCTTT. It codes for CAIANPLYLGGVEAFF.

V is TRBV4-1 and J is TRBJ2-7; D unresolved. Trimming took off 0 bases at V and 4 bases at J, with 19 bases between the two ends. The germline V gene encodes CDR1 MGHRA and CDR2 YSYEKL. The CDR3 sequence is 17 residues long. The chain's CDR3 is CASSQDLGFSSGYEQYF. CDR3 in DNA: TGCGCCAGCAGCCAAGATCTAGGGTTCTCATCTGGATACGAGCAGTACTTC.

The chain has TRBV30 and TRBJ2-7; the D gene could be TRBD1 or TRBD2 (7 bases each). The CDR3 consists of 16 residues. Between the trimmed V and J ends, which lost 3 bases and 3 bases, there was a span of 21 bases. Germline assignment: CDR1 GTSNPN and CDR2 SVGIG (reference sequence). CDR3 coding DNA: TGTGCCTGGAGGGGAGGGGGCGGGGCAGGGGGCTACGAGCAGTACTTC. Translation: CAWRGGGGAGGYEQYF.

The J gene is TRBJ1-1, the V gene TRBV6-5; 7 bases line up with TRBD1. The junction had 8 bases not matched to a gene; V was cut back by 6 bases and J by 7 bases. CDR3 length: 13 residues. The germline V gene has CDR1 MNHEY and CDR2 SVGAGI. The CDR3 loop reads CASRKDRVGEAFF. The DNA for the CDR3 is TGTGCCAGCAGGAAAGACAGGGTAGGTGAAGCTTTCTTT.

This sequence joins TRBV6-5 and TRBJ1-2; D is undetermined. The V gene lost 8 bases and the J gene lost 1 base, with 14 bases spanning the gap. This CDR3 is 14 amino acids long. CDR1 and CDR2 from the germline V gene are MNHEY and SVGAGI. The CDR3, as DNA: TGTGCCAGCCGCCCAAGGGAGGGTAACTATGGCTACACCTTC. This translates into CASRPREGNYGYTF.

The rearrangement uses TRBV6-1 and TRBJ2-3; perhaps TRBD1 as D (6 bases). This CDR3 spans 15 amino acids. V was clipped by 6 bases and J by 4 bases, with 17 bases between them. Germline V gene data show CDR1 as MNHNS and CDR2 as SASEGT. DNA for the CDR3: TGTGCCAGCAGGGGATACAGGGCGATTGCAGATACGCAGTATTTT. It encodes CASRGYRAIADTQYF.

The gene calls are TRBV19 and TRBJ2-6; no firm D call. The germline V gene encodes CDR1 LNHDA and CDR2 SQIVND (reference sequence). The V end was cut by 6 bases, the J end by 1 base, with 4 bases between. This CDR3 has 13 residues. CDR3 sequence (DNA): TGTGCCAGTAGGATATCTGGGGCCAACGTCCTGACTTTC. Protein product: CASRISGANVLTF.

J is TRBJ2-7 and V is TRBV5-5; 8 bases map to TRBD1. This CDR3 is built from 15 residues. Germline CDR1 reads SGHKS; CDR2 reads YYEKEE (reference sequence). V lost 4 bases to trimming and J lost 4 bases; unmatched junction nucleotides: 10. The CDR3 sequence: CASSRDRGLWYEQYF. CDR3 nucleotide sequence: TGTGCCAGCAGCCGTGACAGGGGTTTATGGTACGAGCAGTACTTC.

The V call is TRBV2, the J call TRBJ1-3, with TRBD1 identical over 9 bases. V shed 7 bases and J 4 bases; nucleotides not matched to a gene: 5. The CDR3 totals 14 residues. Germline V lookup: CDR1 SNHLY, CDR2 FYNNEI. The CDR3 protein is CASIQDRGGNTIYF. CDR3 nucleotide sequence: TGTGCCAGCATTCAAGACAGGGGGGGAAACACCATATATTTT.

The rearrangement uses TRBV11-1 and TRBJ1-1, with D possibly being TRBD1 (6 bases). Germline CDR1 reads SGHAT; CDR2 reads FQDESV (reference sequence). This CDR3 is built from 14 residues. Deletions cut 5 bases from V and 1 base from J, with 11 bases between. DNA of the CDR3: TGTGCCAGCAGCCCCGACAGGACGAACACTGAAGCTTTCTTT. Protein product: CASSPDRTNTEAFF. The entire variable domain, with the rest obtained from reference TRBV11-1 and TRBJ1-1, is as follows: EAEVAQSPRYKITEKSQAVAFWCDPISGHATLYWYRQILGQGPELLVQFQDESVVDDSQLPKDRFSAERLKGVDSTLKIQPAELGDSAMYLCASSPDRTNTEAFFGQGTRLTVV.

The J gene is TRBJ1-1, the V gene TRBV20-1; 8 nucleotides line up with TRBD1. The trim removed 3 bases at V and 8 bases at J, leaving 2 bases unmatched. Germline CDR1 and CDR2: DFQATT and SNEGSKA (reference sequence). The CDR3 covers 11 residues. CDR3 region: CSARGDREAFF. Written as DNA, the CDR3 is TGCAGTGCTAGGGGGGACAGGGAAGCTTTCTTT.

The chain carries TRBV6-5 and TRBJ2-3; unclear D gene. The CDR3 runs 14 residues. Germline values: CDR1 MNHEY, CDR2 SVGAGI. Trimming shortened V by 10 bases and J by 2 bases, and 16 bases separated the two germline ends. The CDR3 loop is CATRLEGITDTQYF. CDR3 in DNA: TGTGCCACACGACTTGAAGGGATCACAGATACGCAGTATTTT.